This section outlines one T cell receptor (beta chain) sequence together with its context. Its antigen is still unknown. The data are from a study of blood T cells in healthy people across ages. Study results and limitations: Among long-lived donors, naive CD4+ cells were more numerous and diversity higher than in aged donors.

V lost 5 bases, J lost 8 bases, and 25 bases stayed unmatched. The CDR3 length is 19 residues. The second PCR ran about 6 to 11 cycles with a sample-barcoded 5' primer and J-beta primers. TCRdb re-analysed the 5' RACE reads in MiXCR, keeping a single row per CDR3 protein. Among 500,000 to 700,000 distinct CDR3 sequences listed, about 28% were seen once. This sequence joins TRBV12-3 or TRBV12-4 and TRBJ1-2, with 8 bases fitting TRBD1. The sequenced material came from blood. The origin of this receptor is a woman over 75 in good health. Here the CDR3 DNA reads TGTGCCAGCAGTCCCCGACAGGGGTCAACTATGTGGCGAGCTAGAGGCTACACCTTC. Amino acid sequence: CASSPRQGSTMWRARGYTF.